The 4 T cell receptor beta chains given below trace back to one sample, sequenced in a study of shared clonotypes between healthy human individuals. Produced via immunoSEQ multiplex PCR; TCRdb's table is partial and in-frame only. Found here are fewer than 600,000 clones, roughly 80% of them singletons; the top ten hold 12%. The sequenced sample consisted of PBMCs. These receptor sequences come from a woman aged 40 to 50 in good health. Some clones in this sample may be carry-over from other donors' samples.

The chain recombines TRBV2 with TRBJ1-2, with 9 positions matching TRBD1. The CDR3 extends over 16 amino acids. Germline lookup yields CDR1 SNHLY and CDR2 FYNNEI. V lost 2 bases to trimming and J lost 3 bases; unmatched junction nucleotides: 7. CDR3 sequence (DNA): TGTGCCAGCAGTGAAACAAGGACAGGGGCGGACTATGGCTACACCTTC. It specifies CASSETRTGADYGYTF.

This clone came up once. This rearrangement joins TRBV7-9 to TRBJ2-1; D is perhaps TRBD1 or TRBD2 (6 bases each). Trimming left V 5 bases short and J 0 bases short, with 14 bases between. This CDR3 has 16 amino acids. Looked up from germline, CDR1 is SEHNR and CDR2 is FQNEAQ (reference sequence). The CDR3 bases are TGTGCCAGCAGCCGAAGGGGGGATTCCTCCTACAATGAGCAGTTCTTC. Translated: CASSRRGDSSYNEQFF.

The rearrangement joins TRBV5-8 to TRBJ1-2; the D is unclear. CDR1 SGHTS and CDR2 YDEGEE come from the germline V gene. This CDR3 contains 16 residues. V lost 3 bases and J lost 5, with 20 bases in between. CDR3 bases: TGTGCCAGCAGCTGGAAACGCGGGATAGGATATTATGGCTACACCTTC. It specifies CASSWKRGIGYYGYTF.

This clone was detected many times. This chain connects TRBV29-1 to TRBJ2-5, with a possible D match to TRBD1 (6 bases). CDR3 length: 13 amino acids. The V gene lost 6 bases and the J gene lost 4 bases, with 15 bases spanning the gap. Germline CDR1 and CDR2: SQVTM and ANQGSEA. The CDR3 sequence: CSVAPGAAETQYF. In DNA, the CDR3 is TGCAGCGTGGCGCCAGGGGCAGCAGAGACCCAGTACTTC.